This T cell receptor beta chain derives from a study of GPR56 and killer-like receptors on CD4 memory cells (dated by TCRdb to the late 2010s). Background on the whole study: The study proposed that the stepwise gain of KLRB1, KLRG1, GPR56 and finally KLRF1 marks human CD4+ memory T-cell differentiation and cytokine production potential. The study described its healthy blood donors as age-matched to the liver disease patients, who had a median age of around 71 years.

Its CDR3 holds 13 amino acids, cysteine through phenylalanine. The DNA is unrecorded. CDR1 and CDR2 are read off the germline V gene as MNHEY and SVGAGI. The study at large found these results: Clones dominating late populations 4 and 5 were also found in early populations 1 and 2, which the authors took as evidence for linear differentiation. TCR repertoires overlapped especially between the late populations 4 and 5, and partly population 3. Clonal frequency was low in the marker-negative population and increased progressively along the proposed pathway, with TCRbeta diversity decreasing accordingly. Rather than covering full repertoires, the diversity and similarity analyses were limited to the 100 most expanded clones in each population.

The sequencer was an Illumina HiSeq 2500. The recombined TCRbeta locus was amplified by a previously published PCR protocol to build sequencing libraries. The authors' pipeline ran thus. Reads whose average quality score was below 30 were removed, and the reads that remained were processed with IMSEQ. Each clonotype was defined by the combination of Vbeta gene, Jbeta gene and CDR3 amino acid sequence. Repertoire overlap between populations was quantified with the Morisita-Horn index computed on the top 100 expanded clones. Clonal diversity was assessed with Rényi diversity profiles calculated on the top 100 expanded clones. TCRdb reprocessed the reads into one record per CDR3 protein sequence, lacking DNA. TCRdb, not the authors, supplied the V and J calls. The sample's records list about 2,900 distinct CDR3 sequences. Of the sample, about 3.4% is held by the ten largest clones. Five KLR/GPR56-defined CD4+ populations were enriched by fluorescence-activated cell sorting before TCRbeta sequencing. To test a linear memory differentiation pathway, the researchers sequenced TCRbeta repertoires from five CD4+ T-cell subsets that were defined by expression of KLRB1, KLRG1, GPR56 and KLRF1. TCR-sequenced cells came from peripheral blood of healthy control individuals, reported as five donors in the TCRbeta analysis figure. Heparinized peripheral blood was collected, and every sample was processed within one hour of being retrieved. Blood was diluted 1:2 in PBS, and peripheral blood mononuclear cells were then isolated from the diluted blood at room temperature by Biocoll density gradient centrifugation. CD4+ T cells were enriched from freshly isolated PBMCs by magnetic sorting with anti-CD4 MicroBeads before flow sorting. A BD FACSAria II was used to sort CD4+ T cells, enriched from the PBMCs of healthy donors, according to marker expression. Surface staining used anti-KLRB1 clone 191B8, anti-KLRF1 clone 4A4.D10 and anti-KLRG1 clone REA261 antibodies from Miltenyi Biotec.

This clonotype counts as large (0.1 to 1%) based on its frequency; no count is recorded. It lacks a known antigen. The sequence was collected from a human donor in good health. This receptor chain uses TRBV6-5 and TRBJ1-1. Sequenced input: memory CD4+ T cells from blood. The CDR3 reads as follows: CASSYSRGSEAFF.